Here is one T cell receptor beta chain with its context. The antigen is not known. The CDR3 covers 13 residues. V lost 3 bases and J 4 bases, leaving 9 bases between the germline ends. The germline V gene has CDR1 LNHDA and CDR2 SQIVND (reference sequence). The data are from a study of T cell repertoires in cytomegalovirus infection. Turning to the study itself: Well-studied HLA-B-restricted CMV epitopes were used in the study alongside recently identified HLA-C-restricted ones. CMV infection plus the matching HLA type was flagged by public TCR beta signatures.

TCRdb re-analysed the reads in MiXCR, keeping a single row per CDR3 protein. The data show roughly 500,000 distinct CDR3 sequences, approximately 42% seen once. Broader study findings: The study identified carriers of CMV plus the relevant HLA from cumulative public TCR beta family frequency. In two of eight donors, the top clonotype was HLA-C-restricted CMV-specific.

This chain joins TRBV19 and TRBJ1-2; the D is unclear. This TCR came from a human donor in good health (CMV status not recorded). Some clones in this sample may be carry-over from other donors' samples. The sample was cultured PBMCs, taken from culture after CMV antigen stimulation. This CDR3 is CASSMVERYGYTF. The CDR3, as DNA: TGTGCCAGTAGTATGGTCGAGCGCTATGGCTACACCTTC.